The rows below give T cell receptor beta chains drawn from one sample of a study of OX40 agonist ivuxolimab in advanced cancers. The table came from immunoSEQ multiplex PCR; TCRdb's copy has only in-frame clones and leaves some out. This table has tens of thousands of clones, approximately 90% appearing once. Here the sequenced sample was CD4+ or CD8+ T cells sorted from blood, taken in a trial of the OX40 agonist ivuxolimab. Receptors were obtained from an adult with an advanced solid tumor such as melanoma, head and neck, liver or kidney cancer. Both conserved end residues are part of each CDR3. D genes are given only for firm matches. Clone size, where shown, is once, few, many, or a class for clones that have expanded.

clone size: NA; CDR3 length: 13; D gene: NA; J gene: TRBJ2-7; V gene: TRBV5-4; CDR3 protein: CASSLAGTYEQYF; CDR3 DNA: TGTGCCAGCAGCTTGGCCGGCACCTACGAGCAGTACTTC
clone size: NA; CDR3 length: 17; D gene: TRBD1; J gene: TRBJ2-1; V gene: TRBV5-1; CDR3 protein: CASSALRDRGSDNEQFF; CDR3 DNA: TGCGCCAGCAGCGCCCTCCGGGACAGGGGATCGGACAATGAGCAGTTCTTC
clone size: NA; CDR3 length: 15; D gene: TRBD1; J gene: TRBJ2-7; V gene: TRBV4-1; CDR3 protein: CASSPLPGQGYEQYF; CDR3 DNA: TGCGCCAGCAGCCCCTTGCCGGGACAGGGCTACGAGCAGTACTTC
clone size: NA; CDR3 length: 16; D gene: NA; J gene: TRBJ2-7; V gene: TRBV6-1; CDR3 protein: CASSEEARRGLYEQYF; CDR3 DNA: TGTGCCAGCAGTGAAGAGGCTAGAAGAGGGCTCTACGAGCAGTACTTC
clone size: NA; CDR3 length: 15; D gene: NA; J gene: TRBJ1-4; V gene: TRBV4-1; CDR3 protein: CASSQGDSRNEKLFF; CDR3 DNA: TGCGCCAGCAGCCAGGGCGACAGCCGAAATGAAAAACTGTTTTTT
clone size: once; CDR3 length: 19; D gene: TRBD2; J gene: TRBJ2-5; V gene: TRBV11-1; CDR3 protein: CASSQGLSGLAGPLETQYF; CDR3 DNA: TGTGCCAGCAGCCAGGGGCTTTCCGGACTAGCGGGACCTCTGGAGACCCAGTACTTC
clone size: NA; CDR3 length: 12; D gene: NA; J gene: TRBJ2-1; V gene: TRBV6-6; CDR3 protein: CASSDRASEQFF; CDR3 DNA: TGTGCCAGCAGTGACCGGGCCAGCGAGCAGTTCTTC
clone size: NA; CDR3 length: 12; D gene: NA; J gene: TRBJ2-5; V gene: TRBV29-1; CDR3 protein: CSVGPGEETQYF; CDR3 DNA: TGCAGCGTGGGCCCGGGGGAAGAGACCCAGTACTTC
clone size: NA; CDR3 length: 16; D gene: NA; J gene: TRBJ2-2; V gene: TRBV18; CDR3 protein: CASSPPRGGNTGELFF; CDR3 DNA: TGTGCCAGCTCACCACCTAGAGGGGGAAACACCGGGGAGCTGTTTTTT
clone size: once; CDR3 length: 13; D gene: NA; J gene: TRBJ2-1; V gene: TRBV15; CDR3 protein: CATSRDRVGEQFF; CDR3 DNA: TGTGCCACCAGCAGAGATCGGGTGGGTGAGCAGTTCTTC
clone size: NA; CDR3 length: 15; D gene: TRBD1; J gene: TRBJ2-5; V gene: TRBV2; CDR3 protein: CASRATGVLGETQYF; CDR3 DNA: TGTGCCAGCAGAGCGACAGGGGTTTTAGGTGAGACCCAGTACTTC
clone size: NA; CDR3 length: 14; D gene: NA; J gene: TRBJ2-1; V gene: TRBV23-1; CDR3 protein: CASTGSHILDEQFF; CDR3 DNA: TGCGCCAGCACCGGCTCCCACATCTTAGATGAGCAGTTCTTC
clone size: NA; CDR3 length: 15; D gene: TRBD2; J gene: TRBJ2-7; V gene: TRBV6-5; CDR3 protein: CASRPQAGGWYEQYF; CDR3 DNA: TGTGCCAGCAGACCCCAAGCGGGAGGATGGTACGAGCAGTACTTC
clone size: NA; CDR3 length: 14; D gene: NA; J gene: TRBJ2-1; V gene: TRBV9; CDR3 protein: CASSVGGTINEQFF; CDR3 DNA: TGTGCCAGCAGCGTAGGCGGGACCATCAATGAGCAGTTCTTC
clone size: NA; CDR3 length: 16; D gene: TRBD2; J gene: TRBJ2-1; V gene: TRBV27; CDR3 protein: CASSPWTSVAYNEQFF; CDR3 DNA: TGTGCCAGCAGTCCATGGACTAGCGTGGCCTACAATGAGCAGTTCTTC
clone size: NA; CDR3 length: 12; D gene: NA; J gene: TRBJ2-7; V gene: TRBV18; CDR3 protein: CASSAVDNEQYF; CDR3 DNA: TGTGCCAGCTCAGCAGTGGACAACGAGCAGTACTTC
clone size: NA; CDR3 length: 12; D gene: NA; J gene: TRBJ1-2; V gene: TRBV19; CDR3 protein: CASSIGFGGYTF; CDR3 DNA: TGTGCCAGTAGTATCGGGTTCGGGGGCTACACCTTC
clone size: NA; CDR3 length: 17; D gene: TRBD2; J gene: TRBJ2-1; V gene: TRBV12-5; CDR3 protein: CASGLVLWREGVNEQFF; CDR3 DNA: TGTGCTAGTGGTTTGGTACTCTGGCGGGAGGGTGTAAATGAGCAGTTCTTC
clone size: NA; CDR3 length: 16; D gene: NA; J gene: TRBJ1-4; V gene: TRBV18; CDR3 protein: CASSPQGKATNEKLFF; CDR3 DNA: TGTGCCAGCTCACCACAAGGCAAGGCAACTAATGAAAAACTGTTTTTT
clone size: NA; CDR3 length: 14; D gene: TRBD1; J gene: TRBJ2-3; V gene: TRBV11-1; CDR3 protein: CASSFDRGSDTQYF; CDR3 DNA: TGTGCCAGCAGCTTTGACAGGGGGTCAGATACGCAGTATTTT
clone size: NA; CDR3 length: 12; D gene: NA; J gene: TRBJ2-2; V gene: TRBV2; CDR3 protein: CASSETTGELFF; CDR3 DNA: TGTGCCAGCAGTGAAACTACCGGGGAGCTGTTTTTT
clone size: NA; CDR3 length: 15; D gene: NA; J gene: TRBJ2-1; V gene: TRBV6-6; CDR3 protein: CASSTGMVSYNEQFF; CDR3 DNA: TGTGCCAGCAGTACAGGGATGGTGTCCTACAATGAGCAGTTCTTC
clone size: few; CDR3 length: 11; D gene: NA; J gene: TRBJ2-5; V gene: TRBV20-1; CDR3 protein: CSGVRVETQYF; CDR3 DNA: TGCAGTGGTGTCAGGGTTGAGACCCAGTACTTC
clone size: NA; CDR3 length: 16; D gene: TRBD1; J gene: TRBJ1-3; V gene: TRBV30; CDR3 protein: CAWETGTGFSGNTIYF; CDR3 DNA: TGTGCCTGGGAAACCGGGACAGGCTTCTCTGGAAACACCATATATTTT
clone size: NA; CDR3 length: 15; D gene: NA; J gene: TRBJ2-3; V gene: TRBV9; CDR3 protein: CASSSGLGRGDTQYF; CDR3 DNA: TGTGCCAGCAGCTCCGGCCTTGGACGGGGAGATACGCAGTATTTT
clone size: once; CDR3 length: 12; D gene: NA; J gene: TRBJ2-1; V gene: TRBV6-1; CDR3 protein: CASSKGLNEQFF; CDR3 DNA: TGTGCCAGCTCAAAGGGGCTAAATGAGCAGTTCTTC
clone size: medium-sized; CDR3 length: 15; D gene: NA; J gene: TRBJ2-7; V gene: TRBV2; CDR3 protein: CASSEAGVRLFEQYF; CDR3 DNA: TGTGCCAGCAGTGAAGCTGGCGTGAGGTTGTTTGAGCAGTACTTC